The 3 T cell receptor beta chains listed next were all sequenced from one sample in a study of cytomegalovirus exposure and HLA in healthy donors. PCR amplification relied on 60 Vbeta primers (plus 13 Jbeta primers). The assay was immunoSEQ multiplex PCR, and TCRdb's table has in-frame clones only and misses some. The table has under 200,000 clones, 75% to 85% seen once. The sample comprised PBMCs. Source of these receptors: a male donor in good health and CMV-seropositive.

V usage is TRBV11-2 and J usage is TRBJ2-7; TRBD2 aligns across 7 bases. The CDR3 has 15 amino acids. V gave up 3 bases and J gave up 0 bases; unmatched junction bases: 5. Germline CDR1 SGHAT, CDR2 FQNNGV. Here the CDR3 reads CASSLVGGSSYEQYF. The DNA for the CDR3 is TGTGCCAGCAGCTTGGTCGGCGGGAGCTCCTACGAGCAGTACTTC.

V is TRBV18 and J is TRBJ2-7; TRBD1 matches at 11 bases. CDR3 length: 15 amino acids. CDR1 and CDR2 from the germline V gene are KGHSH and LQKENI. Germline trimming cut 3 bases from V and 0 bases from J; bases unmatched to any gene: 1. For the CDR3, the DNA is TGTGCCAGCTCACCCGGGACAGGGGGCTCCTACGAGCAGTACTTC. Translated, it gives CASSPGTGGSYEQYF.

This clone was found a few times. This chain links TRBV27 with TRBJ2-7; 8 positions match TRBD1. V shed 10 bases, J shed 6 bases, and the junction held 8 bases outside the gene matches. Germline lookup yields CDR1 MNHEY and CDR2 SMNVEV (reference sequence). This CDR3 has 12 amino acids. The CDR3 DNA is TGTGCCACTTCAGGGGGCGTTTCCGAGCAGTACTTC. This codes for CATSGGVSEQYF.